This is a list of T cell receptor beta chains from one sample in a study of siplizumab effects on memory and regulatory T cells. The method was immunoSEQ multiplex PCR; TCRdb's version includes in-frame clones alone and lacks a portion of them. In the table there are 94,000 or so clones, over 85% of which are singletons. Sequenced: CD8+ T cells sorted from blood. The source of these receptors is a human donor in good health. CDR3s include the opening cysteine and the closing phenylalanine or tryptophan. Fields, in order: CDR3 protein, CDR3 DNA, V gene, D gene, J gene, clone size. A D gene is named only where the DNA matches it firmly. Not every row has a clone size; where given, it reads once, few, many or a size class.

CASSQSGRSRSTEAFF | TGTGCCAGCAGCCAATCGGGCCGCTCTAGAAGCACTGAAGCTTTCTTT | TRBV16 | - | TRBJ1-1 | -
CASSMWQGAVEQFF | TGTGCCAGTAGTATGTGGCAGGGGGCGGTTGAGCAGTTCTTC | TRBV19 | TRBD1 | TRBJ2-1 | -
CASSYRGTGMREQYF | TGTGCCAGCAGTTACAGAGGGACAGGGATGCGCGAGCAGTACTTC | TRBV6-5 | TRBD1 | TRBJ2-7 | -
CASSLTSGRYEQYF | TGTGCCAGCAGTTTGACTAGCGGGAGATACGAGCAGTACTTC | TRBV27 | TRBD2 | TRBJ2-7 | -
CASSHLTSGQNYEQYF | TGTGCCAGCAGCCATCTCACCTCGGGACAGAACTACGAGCAGTACTTC | TRBV28 | TRBD1 | TRBJ2-7 | -
CASSVVGTGLHEQFF | TGTGCCAGCAGCGTAGTAGGGACAGGGCTGCATGAGCAGTTCTTC | TRBV9 | TRBD1 | TRBJ2-1 | once
CASSDDRDGNQPQHF | TGTGCCAGTAGTGACGACAGGGACGGCAATCAGCCCCAGCATTTT | TRBV19 | TRBD1 | TRBJ1-5 | -
CASSERGLGRQETQYF | TGTGCCAGCAGTGAACGAGGACTAGGGAGACAAGAGACCCAGTACTTC | TRBV6-1 | TRBD2 | TRBJ2-5 | once
CASIGSGNNEQFF | TGTGCCAGCATAGGTAGCGGAAACAATGAGCAGTTCTTC | TRBV2 | - | TRBJ2-1 | -
CASGTSTDTQYF | TGTGCCAGCGGGACATCCACAGATACGCAGTATTTT | TRBV2 | - | TRBJ2-3 | -
CASSEGLGSNTGELFF | TGTGCCAGCAGTGAAGGCTTAGGATCGAACACCGGGGAGCTGTTTTTT | TRBV2 | - | TRBJ2-2 | -
CAWSGLSRGYTF | TGTGCCTGGAGTGGCCTAAGTCGCGGCTACACCTTC | TRBV30 | - | TRBJ1-2 | once
CASSLAGGSSDTQYF | TGTGCCAGCAGCTTAGCGGGGGGGAGCTCAGATACGCAGTATTTT | TRBV13 | TRBD2 | TRBJ2-3 | few
CASSPLAGRSNEQFF | TGTGCCAGCAGCCCCCTAGCGGGGCGGTCCAATGAGCAGTTCTTC | TRBV7-6 | TRBD2 | TRBJ2-1 | -
CSASNTEAFF | TGCAGTGCCTCGAACACTGAAGCTTTCTTT | TRBV20-1 | - | TRBJ1-1 | once
CASRAGYTEAFF | TGTGCCAGCAGGGCAGGGTACACTGAAGCTTTCTTT | TRBV6-1 | - | TRBJ1-1 | -
CASSHRGANTEAFF | TGTGCCAGCAGCCACAGGGGTGCGAACACTGAAGCTTTCTTT | TRBV6-6 | TRBD1 | TRBJ1-1 | -
CAWSVGSPEAFF | TGTGCCTGGAGTGTGGGGTCGCCTGAAGCTTTCTTT | TRBV30 | - | TRBJ1-1 | few
CASSSHLGGAGETQYF | TGTGCCAGCAGCTCCCATCTGGGGGGGGCCGGAGAGACCCAGTACTTC | TRBV9 | - | TRBJ2-5 | -
CASSQDWAGGGNTEAFF | TGCGCCAGCAGCCAAGATTGGGCAGGGGGCGGGAACACTGAAGCTTTCTTT | TRBV4-3 | TRBD1 | TRBJ1-1 | -
CASSYFGRTDLHF | TGTGCCAGCAGTTACTTCGGGCGGACAGACCTCCACTTT | TRBV6-5 | - | TRBJ1-6 | -
CASRDQGYEQYF | TGTGCCAGCAGGGATCAGGGGTACGAGCAGTACTTC | TRBV6-6 | - | TRBJ2-7 | -
CASSPDTGELFF | TGTGCCAGCAGTCCTGACACCGGGGAGCTGTTTTTT | TRBV28 | - | TRBJ2-2 | -
CASSLEPTGEKLFF | TGTGCCAGCAGTCTAGAACCAACGGGGGAAAAACTGTTTTTT | TRBV27 | - | TRBJ1-4 | -
CASSSETSYNEQFF | TGTGCCAGCAGCTCAGAGACATCCTACAATGAGCAGTTCTTC | TRBV11-2 | - | TRBJ2-1 | -
CATSREGNTEAFF | TGTGCCACCAGCCGGGAGGGGAACACTGAAGCTTTCTTT | TRBV15 | - | TRBJ1-1 | few
CASSDSRDVGSGNTIYF | TGTGCCAGCAGTGATTCCCGGGACGTGGGCTCTGGAAACACCATATATTTT | TRBV9 | - | TRBJ1-3 | once
CASSSIAGVRDTQYF | TGTGCCAGCAGCTCCATAGCGGGAGTAAGAGATACGCAGTATTTT | TRBV7-9 | TRBD2 | TRBJ2-3 | -
CASSEFWDRGHTYEQYF | TGTGCCAGCAGTGAATTTTGGGACAGGGGTCACACCTACGAGCAGTACTTC | TRBV6-1 | TRBD1 | TRBJ2-7 | -
CASGGLAGGSPYNEQFF | TGTGCCAGCGGGGGGCTAGCGGGAGGCTCGCCCTACAATGAGCAGTTCTTC | TRBV11-1 | TRBD2 | TRBJ2-1 | -
CASSPTFLDEKLFF | TGTGCCAGCAGCCCCACATTCCTAGATGAAAAACTGTTTTTT | TRBV5-5 | - | TRBJ1-4 | -
CASSPPSYEQYF | TGTGCCAGCAGTCCTCCTTCCTACGAGCAGTACTTC | TRBV27 | - | TRBJ2-7 | once
CASSERYQPQHF | TGTGCCAGCAGTGAAAGGTATCAGCCCCAGCATTTT | TRBV2 | - | TRBJ1-5 | -
CASSLPGMGNQPQHF | TGTGCCAGCAGCTTACCGGGGATGGGCAATCAGCCCCAGCATTTT | TRBV7-8 | - | TRBJ1-5 | -
CASSHNRARGYTF | TGCGCCAGCAGCCACAACAGGGCGAGGGGCTACACCTTC | TRBV4-1 | - | TRBJ1-2 | -
CASSPSSAYEQYF | TGTGCCAGCAGTCCCAGCAGTGCCTACGAGCAGTACTTC | TRBV27 | - | TRBJ2-7 | -
CASSPPYRGPNEKLFF | TGTGCCAGCAGCCCGCCGTACAGGGGACCTAATGAAAAACTGTTTTTT | TRBV5-6 | TRBD1 | TRBJ1-4 | -
CASSSFTTSGGPNGETQYF | TGTGCCAGCAGCTCCTTCACGACTAGCGGGGGACCCAACGGGGAGACCCAGTACTTC | TRBV5-6 | TRBD2 | TRBJ2-5 | -
CASSPENYQETQYF | TGTGCCAGCAGCCCAGAGAATTACCAAGAGACCCAGTACTTC | TRBV7-9 | - | TRBJ2-5 | few
CAISERGGNWAEAFF | TGTGCCATCAGTGAGAGGGGGGGGAACTGGGCAGAAGCTTTCTTT | TRBV10-3 | - | TRBJ1-1 | -
CASSQSSSGTYNEQFF | TGCGCCAGCAGCCAATCGTCTAGCGGCACCTACAATGAGCAGTTCTTC | TRBV4-3 | TRBD2 | TRBJ2-1 | -
CASSLWTSGDNEQFF | TGCGCCAGCAGCCTCTGGACTAGCGGGGACAATGAGCAGTTCTTC | TRBV4-1 | TRBD2 | TRBJ2-1 | -
CASTDSAIEETQYF | TGTGCCAGCACAGATTCAGCGATCGAAGAGACCCAGTACTTC | TRBV6-1 | - | TRBJ2-5 | -
CASSDNRESTGWYEQYF | TGTGCCAGCAGCGACAACCGCGAGTCGACAGGGTGGTACGAGCAGTACTTC | TRBV2 | TRBD1 | TRBJ2-7 | -
CASGSSGTNEQFF | TGTGCCTCTGGGTCTAGCGGGACCAATGAGCAGTTCTTC | TRBV25-1 | TRBD2 | TRBJ2-1 | -
CASSLGIRAYEQYF | TGTGCCAGCAGCTTAGGAATCAGGGCATACGAGCAGTACTTC | TRBV7-2 | - | TRBJ2-7 | -
CASSQEGTSGPYNEQFF | TGCGCCAGCAGCCAAGAAGGGACTAGCGGGCCCTACAATGAGCAGTTCTTC | TRBV4-1 | TRBD2 | TRBJ2-1 | -
CASGSGVYGYTF | TGTGCCAGTGGGTCAGGGGTCTATGGCTACACCTTC | TRBV19 | - | TRBJ1-2 | once
CASSLRDRASEAFF | TGTGCCAGCAGCTTAAGGGACAGGGCGTCGGAAGCTTTCTTT | TRBV7-3 | TRBD1 | TRBJ1-1 | -
CASSFLEQGYNSPLHF | TGTGCCAGCAGCTTTCTAGAACAGGGTTATAATTCACCCCTCCACTTT | TRBV11-2 | - | TRBJ1-6 | -
CASSQVTQGYAEAFF | TGCGCCAGCAGCCAAGTGACTCAGGGGTACGCTGAAGCTTTCTTT | TRBV4-1 | - | TRBJ1-1 | -
CASSQGTGGSPEQFF | TGCGCCAGCAGCCAAGGGACGGGCGGGAGTCCTGAGCAGTTCTTC | TRBV4-3 | TRBD2 | TRBJ2-1 | -
CAWSTGTGEETQYF | TGTGCCTGGAGTACTGGGACAGGGGAAGAGACCCAGTACTTC | TRBV30 | TRBD1 | TRBJ2-5 | -
CASSPDIPYEQYF | TGTGCCAGCTCACCCGACATCCCGTACGAGCAGTACTTC | TRBV18 | - | TRBJ2-7 | -
CSVEVIDTQYF | TGCAGCGTTGAAGTAATAGATACGCAGTATTTT | TRBV29-1 | - | TRBJ2-3 | -
CASSIDLASDTGYTF | TGTGCCAGTAGTATAGATCTTGCGTCGGACACCGGCTACACCTTC | TRBV19 | - | TRBJ1-2 | -
CASSLSGMNNEQFF | TGTGCCAGCAGTCTGAGCGGGATGAACAATGAGCAGTTCTTC | TRBV6-6 | TRBD2 | TRBJ2-1 | -
CASSTGLGQETQYF | TGTGCCAGCAGCACGGGACTAGGCCAAGAGACCCAGTACTTC | TRBV7-9 | TRBD2 | TRBJ2-5 | -